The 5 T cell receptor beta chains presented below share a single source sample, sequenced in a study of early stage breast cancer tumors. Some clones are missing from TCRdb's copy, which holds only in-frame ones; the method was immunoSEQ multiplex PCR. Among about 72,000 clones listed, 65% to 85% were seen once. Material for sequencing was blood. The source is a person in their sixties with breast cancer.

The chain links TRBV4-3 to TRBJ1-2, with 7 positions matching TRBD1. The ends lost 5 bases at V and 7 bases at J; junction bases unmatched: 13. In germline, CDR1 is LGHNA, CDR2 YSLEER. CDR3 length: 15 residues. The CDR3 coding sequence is TGCGCCAGCAGCGCCCAGCCGACAGGGCGCAGTGGCTACACCTTC. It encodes CASSAQPTGRSGYTF.

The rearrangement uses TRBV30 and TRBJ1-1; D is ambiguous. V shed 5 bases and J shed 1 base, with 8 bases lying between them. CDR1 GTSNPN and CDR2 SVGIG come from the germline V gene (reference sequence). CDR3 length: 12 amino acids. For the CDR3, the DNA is TGTGCCTGGGGAGACGGGAACACTGAAGCTTTCTTT. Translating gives CAWGDGNTEAFF.

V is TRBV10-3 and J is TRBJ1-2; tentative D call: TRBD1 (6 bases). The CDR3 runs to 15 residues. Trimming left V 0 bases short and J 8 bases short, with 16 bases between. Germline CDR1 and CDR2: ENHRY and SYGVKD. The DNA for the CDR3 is TGTGCCATCAGTGAGTCCCCAGGGGCTGGATACGGCTACACCTTC. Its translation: CAISESPGAGYGYTF.

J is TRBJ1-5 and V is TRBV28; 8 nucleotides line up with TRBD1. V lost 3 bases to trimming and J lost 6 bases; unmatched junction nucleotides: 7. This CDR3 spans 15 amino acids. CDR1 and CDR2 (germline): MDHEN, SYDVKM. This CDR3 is CASSFVFGQGQPQHF. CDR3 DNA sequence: TGTGCCAGCAGTTTTGTTTTCGGACAGGGTCAGCCCCAGCATTTT.

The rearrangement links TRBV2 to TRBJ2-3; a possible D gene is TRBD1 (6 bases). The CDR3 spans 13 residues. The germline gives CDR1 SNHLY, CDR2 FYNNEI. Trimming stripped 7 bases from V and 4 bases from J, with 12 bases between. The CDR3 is CASTLNRADTQYF. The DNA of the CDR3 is TGTGCCAGCACCCTCAACAGGGCAGATACGCAGTATTTT. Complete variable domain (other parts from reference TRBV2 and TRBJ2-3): EPEVTQTPSHQVTQMGQEVILRCVPISNHLYFYWYRQILGQKVEFLVSFYNNEISEKSEIFDDQFSVERPDGSNFTLKIRSTKLEDSAMYFCASTLNRADTQYFGPGTRLTVL.